The 26 T cell receptor beta chains reported below all come from one sample, sequenced in a study of cytomegalovirus exposure and HLA in healthy donors. Assay: immunoSEQ multiplex PCR; the TCRdb copy retains only in-frame clones and omits some. Of about 120,000 clones listed, about 91% are singletons. Source material: PBMCs. The receptors stem from a woman aged 18-35 years in good health and CMV-seronegative.

The V and J genes are TRBV5-1 and TRBJ1-1; TRBD1 might be the D (6 bases). This CDR3 is built from 15 residues. Trimming cost V 0 bases and J 1 base, with 10 bases left between them. Germline lookup yields CDR1 SGHRS and CDR2 YFSETQ. Here the CDR3 DNA reads TGCGCCAGCAGCTTGGTTCCCAGGGGGAACACTGAAGCTTTCTTT. Its translation: CASSLVPRGNTEAFF.

The chain joins TRBV5-1 to TRBJ2-1, with TRBD2 identical over 8 bases. Germline V CDR1 and CDR2: SGHRS, YFSETQ. V lost 0 bases and J lost 8; bases outside the gene matches: 10. The CDR3 has 16 residues. CDR3 bases: TGCGCCAGCAGCTTGGTGCGGGGGGCCGGGGGTGATGAGCAGTTCTTC. Its translation: CASSLVRGAGGDEQFF.

The chain carries TRBV29-1 and TRBJ2-1, with unresolved D. The CDR3 is 14 residues long. Germline assignment: CDR1 SQVTM and CDR2 ANQGSEA. Deletions cut 3 bases from V and 2 bases from J, with 11 bases between. The CDR3 protein is CSVDRSGAYNEQFF. The DNA of the CDR3 is TGCAGCGTTGACAGGTCTGGCGCCTACAATGAGCAGTTCTTC.

This clone appeared a single time. The chain is built from TRBV2 and TRBJ1-5, with TRBD1 matching over 7 bases. The CDR3 covers 16 residues. J was trimmed by 1 base and V by 4 bases; bases with no gene match: 7. CDR1 is SNHLY and CDR2 is FYNNEI in the germline V gene. The CDR3 nucleotides read TGTGCCAGCAGTGGTAGTAAGGGGGCAAGCAATCAGCCCCAGCATTTT. It codes for CASSGSKGASNQPQHF.

This sequence joins TRBV11-2 and TRBJ2-2; 8 positions match TRBD2. The CDR3 is 16 amino acids. V was clipped by 5 bases and J by 4 bases; unmatched bases: 9. Germline V lookup: CDR1 SGHAT, CDR2 FQNNGV. CDR3 DNA sequence: TGTGCCAGCAGCACCGCCCGGACTAGCCTCACCGGGGAGCTGTTTTTT. Translating it yields CASSTARTSLTGELFF.

The rearrangement joins TRBV6-6 to TRBJ1-1; a weak D match, TRBD1 (6 bases). Germline lookup yields CDR1 MNHNY and CDR2 SVGAGI (reference sequence). Trimming stripped 0 bases from V and 1 base from J, with 9 bases between. The CDR3 totals 15 residues. CDR3 nucleotide sequence: TGTGCCAGCAGTTACTCCGGACAGTCGAACACTGAAGCTTTCTTT. This encodes CASSYSGQSNTEAFF.

The V gene is TRBV29-1, the J gene TRBJ2-7; D possibly corresponds to TRBD1 (6 bases). There are 13 residues in the CDR3. CDR1 is SQVTM, CDR2 ANQGSEA, per germline. V lost 4 bases to trimming and J lost 2 bases, with 12 bases between them. The CDR3 DNA reads TGCAGCGTTGGAACAGGGACCGCCTACGAGCAGTACTTC. Amino acid sequence: CSVGTGTAYEQYF.

This clone was detected once. The chain combines TRBV5-6 with TRBJ2-7; possibly TRBD1 for D (6 bases). Per germline, CDR1 SGHDT and CDR2 YYEEEE. The CDR3 runs to 15 residues. V was shortened by 2 bases and J by 3 bases, with 15 bases between the two germline ends. The CDR3 is CASSLGEQGFYEQYF. The CDR3 region has the DNA TGTGCCAGCAGCTTAGGAGAACAGGGTTTCTACGAGCAGTACTTC.

This chain connects TRBV7-9 to TRBJ2-1; D is unresolved. V lost 4 bases and J lost 0, with 4 bases in between. The CDR3 is 13 residues long. Germline loops: CDR1 SEHNR, CDR2 FQNEAQ (reference sequence). The CDR3 bases are TGTGCCAGCAGCTCGAGCTCCTACAATGAGCAGTTCTTC. Translated: CASSSSSYNEQFF.

The chain recombines TRBV11-2 with TRBJ2-2; D unresolved. This CDR3 has 13 amino acids. The germline V gene has CDR1 SGHAT and CDR2 FQNNGV. Trimming took off 3 bases at V and 7 bases at J, with 9 bases between the two ends. The CDR3 region is CASSFSRSGELFF. Here the CDR3 DNA reads TGTGCCAGCAGCTTCTCACGGAGCGGGGAGCTGTTTTTT. Variable domain in full (rest from reference TRBV11-2 and TRBJ2-2): EAGVAQSPRYKIIEKRQSVAFWCNPISGHATLYWYQQILGQGPKLLIQFQNNGVVDDSQLPKDRFSAERLKGVDSTLKIQPAKLEDSAVYLCASSFSRSGELFFGEGSRLTVL.

The rearrangement links TRBV29-1 to TRBJ1-1, with 8 bases identical to TRBD1. V lost 3 bases and J lost 4; bases outside the gene matches: 13. This CDR3 is 16 amino acids long. Germline CDR1 is SQVTM and CDR2 is ANQGSEA. The CDR3 DNA follows: TGCAGCGTTGACAGAATAGCCGCAGGGGGCGGCACTGAAGCTTTCTTT. Translated: CSVDRIAAGGGTEAFF.

This clone has only one observation. The chain is built from TRBV27 and TRBJ1-2, with 12 bases fitting TRBD1. The V gene end was trimmed by 3 bases and the J gene end by 4 bases; junction bases not matched to a gene: 3. The CDR3 sequence is 15 residues long. CDR1 MNHEY and CDR2 SMNVEV come from the germline V gene (reference sequence). The CDR3 is CASSFGTGGRYGYTF. The DNA of the CDR3 is TGTGCCAGCAGTTTCGGGACAGGGGGCCGCTATGGCTACACCTTC.

The gene calls are TRBV5-1 and TRBJ2-1, with TRBD2 as a possible D gene (6 bases). The V end lost 1 base, the J end lost 7 bases, and 15 bases lay between the germline ends. Germline CDR1 reads SGHRS; CDR2 reads YFSETQ. CDR3 length equals 15 residues. The CDR3 loop reads CASSLSEGIRNEQFF. The CDR3 region has the DNA TGCGCCAGCAGCTTGTCGGAGGGAATACGGAATGAGCAGTTCTTC.

This clone was picked up one time. The J gene is TRBJ1-2, the V gene TRBV25-1; 9 bases fit TRBD1. CDR1 is MGHDK and CDR2 is SYGVNS in the germline V gene. Trimming removed 1 base from V and 7 bases from J; junction bases left unmatched: 7. The CDR3 spans 15 residues. CDR3 nucleotide sequence: TGTGCCAGCAGTGAATCCCCCGGGACAGGGTTTGGCTACACCTTC. Translating it yields CASSESPGTGFGYTF.

The chain employs TRBV30 and TRBJ2-1; 14 nucleotides line up with TRBD2. Per the germline V gene, CDR1 is GTSNPN and CDR2 is SVGIG (reference sequence). The CDR3 extends over 15 amino acids. With 3 bases clipped from V and 8 bases from J, the junction kept 6 bases outside the gene matches. This CDR3 reads CAWRPGTSGSHEQFF. CDR3 bases: TGTGCCTGGAGACCTGGGACTAGCGGGAGTCATGAGCAGTTCTTC.

This clone was counted once. V gene TRBV18 combines with J gene TRBJ1-4; weak D call: TRBD1 (6 bases). The V and J ends lost 6 bases and 2 bases respectively, with 16 bases between them. Germline CDR1 KGHSH, CDR2 LQKENI. This CDR3 comprises 16 residues. The chain's CDR3 is CASSPYRAGTNEKLFF. The CDR3 DNA reads as TGTGCCAGCTCTCCCTACAGGGCAGGGACTAATGAAAAACTGTTTTTT.

The chain links TRBV28 to TRBJ1-5; 11 positions agree with TRBD1. V dropped 6 bases and J dropped 6; count of bases not matched to a gene: 4. The CDR3 covers 14 residues. Germline CDR1 is MDHEN and CDR2 is SYDVKM. In nucleotides, the CDR3 is TGTGCCAGCAGCCCCGGGACAGGGGGTCAGCCCCAGCATTTT. The encoded protein is CASSPGTGGQPQHF.

The rearrangement uses TRBV7-2 and TRBJ1-5; D not resolved. This CDR3 has 15 residues. Trimming cost V 1 base and J 3 bases, with 10 bases left between them. Germline V gene sequence: CDR1 SGHTA, CDR2 FQGNSA. The CDR3 loop is CASSLVTALNQPQHF. The CDR3 DNA is TGTGCCAGCAGCTTAGTAACAGCACTCAATCAGCCCCAGCATTTT.

This clone occurred once. The chain is built from TRBV7-8 and TRBJ1-2; TRBD1 aligns across 9 bases. Trimming took 5 bases from V and 4 from J; bases not matched to a gene: 11. This CDR3 comprises 16 residues. Germline-derived CDR1 and CDR2 are SGHVS and FQNEAQ. CDR3 sequence (DNA): TGTGCCAGCAGCCTTACCCAGGACAGGGGAGGCTATGGCTACACCTTC. It codes for CASSLTQDRGGYGYTF. Full variable domain (remainder filled in from reference TRBV7-8 and TRBJ1-2): GAGVSQSPRYKVAKRGQDVALRCDPISGHVSLFWYQQALGQGPEFLTYFQNEAQLDKSGLPSDRFFAERPEGSVSTLKIQRTQQEDSAVYLCASSLTQDRGGYGYTFGSGTRLTVV.

This clone was picked up one time. This chain joins TRBV19 and TRBJ1-1; tentatively, D is TRBD1 (6 bases). Germline CDR1 reads LNHDA; CDR2 reads SQIVND (reference sequence). The length of the CDR3 is 13 residues. The V gene lost 8 bases and the J gene lost 0 bases, with 10 bases spanning the gap. This CDR3 reads CASGQQMNTEAFF. The CDR3 DNA reads TGTGCCAGTGGACAGCAAATGAACACTGAAGCTTTCTTT.

V usage is TRBV28 and J usage is TRBJ1-1, with 7 bases lining up with TRBD1. This CDR3 region has 13 residues. Germline values: CDR1 MDHEN, CDR2 SYDVKM. J lost 7 bases, V lost 3 bases, and 5 bases had no gene match. CDR3 sequence reads: CASSFRQGSEAFF. The CDR3 DNA follows: TGTGCCAGCAGTTTCAGACAGGGAAGTGAAGCTTTCTTT.

V usage is TRBV28 and J usage is TRBJ2-2; 7 bases match TRBD2. J gave up 8 bases and V 1 base, and 7 bases lay outside the gene matches. The CDR3 covers 15 residues. The V gene's germline CDR1 is MDHEN and CDR2 SYDVKM. CDR3 sequence (DNA): TGTGCCAGCAGTTTATCTGGCGGGAGAAGGGGGGAGCTGTTTTTT. Protein product: CASSLSGGRRGELFF.

The chain carries TRBV20-1 and TRBJ2-7; 7 nucleotides align to TRBD1. Germline loops: CDR1 DFQATT, CDR2 SNEGSKA (reference sequence). This CDR3 contains 11 residues. V was clipped by 5 bases and J by 6 bases; unmatched bases: 4. The CDR3 loop reads CSASTGAEQYF. The CDR3 DNA reads TGCAGTGCTTCCACAGGGGCCGAGCAGTACTTC.

About this clone itself: Other DNA variants within this sample encode the same CDR3. This chain joins TRBV19 and TRBJ2-1; D call uncertain. The V and J ends lost 3 bases and 7 bases respectively, with 4 bases between them. The CDR3 runs 11 residues. Looked up from germline, CDR1 is LNHDA and CDR2 is SQIVND (reference sequence). In DNA, the CDR3 is TGTGCCAGTAGTATCGTAAATGAGCAGTTCTTC. This encodes CASSIVNEQFF.

The V gene is TRBV10-2, the J gene TRBJ2-7; a weak D match, TRBD1 (6 bases). Trimming left V 9 bases short and J 2 bases short, with 14 bases between. The CDR3 spans 13 residues. Germline lookup yields CDR1 WSHSY and CDR2 SAAADI. The DNA for the CDR3 is TGCGCCAGTCGCGAGGGGGTTCCCTACGAGCAGTACGTC. Its protein is CASREGVPYEQYV.

This clone has just a few counts. The conserved closing phenylalanine or tryptophan is absent in this CDR3, likely reflecting a read error. Because the CDR3's place on the DNA is in doubt, the DNA is left out and the CDR3 is given as listed by TCRdb. The chain couples TRBV6-1 to TRBJ1-2; the DNA was not compared with TRBD1, the D call given in the table. A total of 12 residues make up the CDR3, ends included. The germline V gene has CDR1 MNHNS and CDR2 SASEGT. CDR3 protein: CASSETRQLGQV.